These T cell receptor beta chains were read from a single sample in a study of sequential checkpoint blockade in melanoma. This table comes from immunoSEQ multiplex PCR, and its TCRdb copy is limited to in-frame clones, with some not included. The profile shows about 12,000 clones, about 25% of them singletons. Sequencing used tumor tissue (inferred from file names), obtained from a patient given nivolumab and ipilimumab in sequence. Receptor source: a human donor with melanoma. CDR3s include the opening cysteine and the closing phenylalanine or tryptophan. Fields, in order: D gene, J gene, clone size, V gene, CDR3 protein, CDR3 DNA. The D gene is left open where the match is weak. Only part of the rows carry a size: once, few, many, or a class if the clone is expanded.

TRBD1 | TRBJ1-5 | few | TRBV5-1 | CASSPYRQGLHQPQHF | TGCGCCAGCAGTCCCTACCGACAGGGCCTGCATCAGCCCCAGCATTTT
NA | TRBJ2-3 | NA | TRBV9 | CASSFITDTQYF | TGTGCCAGCAGTTTTATCACAGATACGCAGTATTTT
NA | TRBJ2-3 | NA | TRBV25-1 | CASSQTGTATDTQYF | TGTGCCAGCAGTCAAACCGGGACCGCCACAGATACGCAGTATTTT
TRBD1 | TRBJ1-2 | NA | TRBV6-8 | CASRSQGGYGYTF | TGTGCCAGCAGAAGTCAGGGGGGCTATGGCTACACCTTC
NA | TRBJ1-2 | NA | TRBV7-4 | CASSLQGIYGYTF | TGTGCCAGCAGTTTACAGGGTATCTATGGCTACACCTTC
NA | TRBJ2-2 | few | TRBV9 | CASSSGEGDGELFF | TGTGCCAGCAGCTCAGGGGAGGGTGACGGGGAGCTGTTTTTT
NA | TRBJ2-6 | few | TRBV11-3 | CASTTVTGPGANVLTF | TGTGCCAGCACCACTGTCACAGGGCCCGGGGCCAACGTCCTGACTTTC
NA | TRBJ2-4 | medium-sized | TRBV12-5 | CASTPGLAKNIQYF | TGTGCCAGCACTCCGGGACTAGCCAAAAACATTCAGTACTTC
TRBD2 | TRBJ2-5 | many | TRBV11-3 | CASSSGTSGAGETQYF | TGTGCCAGCAGTTCCGGGACTAGCGGGGCGGGGGAGACCCAGTACTTC
TRBD1 | TRBJ1-1 | few | TRBV28 | CASSLVGTGDTEAFF | TGTGCCAGCAGTTTAGTCGGGACAGGGGACACTGAAGCTTTCTTT
NA | TRBJ2-2 | NA | TRBV19 | CASSINLGVGGELFF | TGTGCCAGTAGTATTAATCTGGGAGTTGGGGGGGAGCTGTTTTTT
NA | TRBJ1-5 | NA | TRBV28 | CASIEGPYSNQPQHF | TGTGCCAGCATCGAGGGGCCTTATAGCAATCAGCCCCAGCATTTT
TRBD1 | TRBJ1-1 | medium-sized | TRBV29-1 | CSVPGTAMNTEAFF | TGCAGCGTTCCCGGGACAGCCATGAACACTGAAGCTTTCTTT
NA | TRBJ1-5 | NA | TRBV11-3 | CASSRGGSNQPQHF | TGTGCCAGCAGCCGGGGGGGTAGCAATCAGCCCCAGCATTTT
NA | TRBJ2-2 | NA | TRBV6-8 | CASRRTGNTGELFF | TGTGCCAGCAGAAGAACAGGGAACACCGGGGAGCTGTTTTTT
NA | TRBJ1-2 | few | TRBV6-8 | CASKSENYGYTF | TGTGCCAGCAAGTCAGAGAACTATGGCTACACCTTC
TRBD1 | TRBJ2-5 | few | TRBV7-6 | CASSLTGTGVETQYF | TGTGCCAGCAGCTTGACCGGGACAGGGGTAGAGACCCAGTACTTC
NA | TRBJ2-1 | NA | TRBV11-3 | CASSFDPEPFYNEQFF | TGTGCCAGCAGCTTTGATCCCGAGCCTTTCTACAATGAGCAGTTCTTC
TRBD2 | TRBJ2-1 | NA | TRBV10-2 | CASGAGAYNEQFF | TGCGCCAGCGGGGCGGGGGCCTACAATGAGCAGTTCTTC
NA | TRBJ1-2 | few | TRBV1 | CASSQDRGRSGYTF | TGCGCCAGCAGCCAGGACAGGGGCAGGAGTGGCTACACCTTC
NA | TRBJ2-5 | NA | TRBV18 | CASSGLQETQYF | TGTGCCAGCTCTGGACTGCAAGAGACCCAGTACTTC
NA | TRBJ1-2 | few | TRBV6-8 | CASSSIGGGDTMGYTF | TGTGCCAGCAGTTCCATAGGAGGAGGAGATACTATGGGCTACACCTTC
NA | TRBJ2-1 | NA | TRBV18 | CASSLRIAPSSYNEQFF | TGTGCCAGCTCACTTAGGATAGCGCCGAGCTCCTACAATGAGCAGTTCTTC
TRBD2 | TRBJ2-5 | NA | TRBV28 | CASSFGLAGGPWETQYF | TGTGCCAGCAGTTTCGGACTAGCGGGGGGGCCCTGGGAGACCCAGTACTTC
NA | TRBJ1-6 | NA | TRBV28 | CASRPSRAGNNSPLHF | TGTGCCAGCAGACCCTCGCGGGCCGGCAATAATTCACCCCTCCACTTT
NA | TRBJ2-5 | few | TRBV28 | CASRQGVVETQYF | TGTGCCAGCAGGCAAGGGGTGGTAGAGACCCAGTACTTC
NA | TRBJ2-7 | few | TRBV19 | CASSSGRYSYEQYF | TGTGCCAGTAGTAGCGGCAGGTACTCCTACGAGCAGTACTTC
TRBD1 | TRBJ1-2 | many | TRBV2 | CASRPTGDYGYTF | TGTGCCAGCAGGCCCACAGGGGACTATGGCTACACCTTC
TRBD2 | TRBJ2-1 | few | TRBV27 | CASSPRLAGGPGYNEQFF | TGTGCCAGCAGTCCTAGACTAGCGGGGGGGCCTGGGTACAATGAGCAGTTCTTC
TRBD1 | TRBJ2-7 | large | TRBV6-8 | CATRQGVVYEQYF | TGTGCCACCCGACAGGGGGTCGTCTACGAGCAGTACTTC
NA | TRBJ2-3 | NA | TRBV18 | CASSPGPTDTQYF | TGTGCCAGCTCACCCGGGCCAACAGATACGCAGTATTTT
TRBD2 | TRBJ2-3 | NA | TRBV5-1 | CASSFSGGGSTDTQYF | TGCGCCAGCAGCTTTTCAGGCGGGGGGAGCACAGATACGCAGTATTTT
TRBD2 | TRBJ2-5 | NA | TRBV6-8 | CASKASGTSASETQYF | TGTGCCAGCAAGGCTAGCGGAACCTCAGCCTCGGAGACCCAGTACTTC
NA | TRBJ2-1 | few | TRBV6-8 | CASSDFNSYNEQFF | TGTGCCAGCAGTGATTTTAACTCCTACAATGAGCAGTTCTTC
TRBD2 | TRBJ2-1 | many | TRBV5-1 | CASSFGGADNEQFF | TGCGCCAGCAGCTTCGGGGGGGCCGACAATGAGCAGTTCTTC
NA | TRBJ2-1 | NA | TRBV5-1 | CASSFASLGASSYNEQFF | TGCGCCAGCAGCTTCGCTAGCTTGGGGGCCAGCTCCTACAATGAGCAGTTCTTC
TRBD2 | TRBJ2-4 | once | TRBV19 | CASSNPTPGGTKNIQYF | TGTGCCAGTAGCAACCCCACCCCGGGGGGAACCAAAAACATTCAGTACTTC
TRBD1 | TRBJ1-1 | NA | TRBV11-3 | CASSPDRVYTEAFF | TGTGCCAGCAGCCCCGACAGGGTATACACTGAAGCTTTCTTT
TRBD1 | TRBJ1-2 | NA | TRBV19 | CASSQRQGGDYGYTF | TGTGCCAGTAGCCAAAGGCAGGGGGGGGACTATGGCTACACCTTC
TRBD1 | TRBJ1-2 | few | TRBV6-8 | CASSRTGKGYTF | TGTGCCAGCAGTCGGACAGGGAAAGGCTACACCTTC
NA | TRBJ2-7 | NA | TRBV11-3 | CASSLRGLSSYEQYF | TGTGCCAGCAGCTTACGGGGGTTGAGCTCCTACGAGCAGTACTTC
NA | TRBJ1-1 | NA | TRBV9 | CASSPSTGTEAFF | TGTGCCAGCAGCCCCTCCACAGGGACTGAAGCTTTCTTT
TRBD1 | TRBJ2-7 | NA | TRBV18 | CASSPSGQGRLPYEQYF | TGTGCCAGCTCGCCTTCGGGACAGGGCCGGTTGCCGTACGAGCAGTACTTC
NA | TRBJ2-1 | NA | TRBV10-3 | CAISESQAAYNEQFF | TGTGCCATCAGTGAGTCGCAAGCAGCCTACAATGAGCAGTTCTTC
NA | TRBJ2-6 | NA | TRBV7-6 | CASSPPSGANVLTF | TGTGCCAGCAGCCCGCCCTCTGGGGCCAACGTCCTGACTTTC
NA | TRBJ2-7 | NA | TRBV18 | CASSSPSYEQYF | TGTGCCAGCTCCTCCCCCTCCTACGAGCAGTACTTC
NA | TRBJ2-1 | few | TRBV16 | CASSLTSGTLSYNEQFF | TGTGCCAGCAGCCTAACGTCCGGGACTCTCTCCTACAATGAGCAGTTCTTC
NA | TRBJ2-7 | NA | TRBV6-4 | CASSRFYEQYF | TGTGCCAGCAGTCGATTCTACGAGCAGTACTTC
NA | TRBJ1-1 | few | TRBV11-3 | CASSLDPRPNTEAFF | TGTGCCAGCAGCTTGGATCCCAGACCCAACACTGAAGCTTTCTTT
TRBD2 | TRBJ2-4 | medium-sized | TRBV11-3 | CASSLGGSGAAKNIQYF | TGTGCCAGCAGCTTGGGTGGTAGCGGGGCGGCCAAAAACATTCAGTACTTC
NA | TRBJ2-1 | NA | TRBV7-7 | CASSLDYWLAINEQFF | TGTGCCAGCAGCTTAGACTATTGGCTAGCAATAAATGAGCAGTTCTTC